The 27 T cell receptor beta chains listed next were all sequenced from one sample in a study of tissue T cells after allogeneic stem cell transplantation. Steroid-refractory graft-versus-host disease after allogeneic hematopoietic cell transplant qualified adults for prospective research-autopsy enrollment. The data were produced by immunoSEQ multiplex PCR, yet TCRdb's version contains in-frame clones alone and is incomplete. Among about 3,300 clones listed, approximately 71% were seen once. The starting material was small intestine tissue, obtained at autopsy. The receptors here all came from a male patient of 60 years or more with steroid-refractory graft-versus-host disease after an allogeneic stem cell transplant. Some T cells may be the graft donor's.

The chain has TRBV5-4 and TRBJ2-3, with 7 positions matching TRBD2. CDR3 length: 16 amino acids. CDR1 and CDR2 (germline): SGHNT, YYREEE (reference sequence). The junction had 10 bases not matched to a gene; V was cut back by 4 bases and J by 2 bases. CDR3 loop: CASSPGGAGLTDTQYF. As DNA, the CDR3 is TGTGCCAGCAGCCCCGGGGGAGCGGGACTCACAGATACGCAGTATTTT.

The genes are TRBV4-3 and TRBJ2-3, with D possibly being TRBD2 (5 bases). Germline V CDR1 and CDR2: LGHNA, YSLEER. CDR3 size: 15 residues. Trimming took 1 base from V and 0 from J, leaving 8 bases between them. CDR3: CASSQAASSTDTQYF. CDR3 bases: TGCGCCAGCAGCCAAGCGGCTAGCAGCACAGATACGCAGTATTTT.

CDR3 bases: TGTGCCTGGAGGGAAGCGGGAGGCGCCTATAATTCACCCCTCCACTTT. Its protein product is CAWREAGGAYNSPLHF. This chain connects TRBV30 to TRBJ1-6; D is unclear. The CDR3 contains 16 residues. Trimming removed 3 bases from V and 2 bases from J, with 14 bases in between. Looked up from germline, CDR1 is GTSNPN and CDR2 is SVGIG (reference sequence).

The chain employs TRBV7-2 and TRBJ2-5, with D possibly being TRBD2 (6 bases). Between the trimmed V and J ends, which lost 1 base and 4 bases, there was a span of 13 bases. CDR3 length: 15 amino acids. The germline CDR1 and CDR2 sequences are SGHTA and FQGNSA. For the CDR3, the DNA is TGTGCCAGCAGCTTAGTACGGGGAGGAGGAGAGACCCAGTACTTC. Translating it yields CASSLVRGGGETQYF.

V gene TRBV5-8 combines with J gene TRBJ1-6; 12 bases line up with TRBD1. This CDR3 is 19 amino acids long. Germline lookup yields CDR1 SGHTS and CDR2 YDEGEE. J gave up 0 bases and V 7 bases, and 11 bases lay outside the gene matches. This chain's CDR3 is CASGRDRGRGVSYNSPLHF. The CDR3 DNA reads as TGTGCCAGCGGCAGGGACAGGGGGCGCGGTGTCTCCTATAATTCACCCCTCCACTTT.

V gene TRBV6-1 combines with J gene TRBJ2-5, with D perhaps TRBD2 (5 bases). The CDR3 has 14 residues. Germline V gene lookup returns CDR1 MNHNS and CDR2 SASEGT. With 1 base removed from V and 4 bases from J, the gap between germline ends came to 10 bases. The CDR3 here is CASSEGDYTETQYF. CDR3 DNA: TGTGCCAGCAGTGAAGGCGACTATACAGAGACCCAGTACTTC.

The chain combines TRBV15 with TRBJ2-1; no definite D call. Germline assignment: CDR1 LNHNV and CDR2 YYDKDF (reference sequence). The CDR3 covers 14 residues. Trimming took 2 bases from V and 7 from J, leaving 12 bases between them. CDR3 region: CATSRPNPGNEQFF. DNA for the CDR3: TGTGCCACCAGCAGACCCAACCCCGGAAATGAGCAGTTCTTC.

This clone has just one count. The chain uses TRBV6-1 and TRBJ1-2; 7 bases are a match to TRBD1. V lost 1 base, J lost 4 bases, and 6 bases stayed unmatched. CDR3 length equals 15 residues. Germline CDR1 is MNHNS and CDR2 is SASEGT. Here the CDR3 DNA reads TGTGCCAGCAGTGAAGAGACAGGGCAGGGCTATGGCTACACCTTC. It specifies CASSEETGQGYGYTF.

In its sample, this clone was seen a few times. J is TRBJ2-1 and V is TRBV7-3; D may be TRBD1 or TRBD2 (6 bases each). The germline gives CDR1 SGHTA, CDR2 FQGTGA. The V and J ends lost 3 bases and 6 bases respectively, with 12 bases between them. CDR3 length: 14 amino acids. The CDR3 region has the DNA TGTGCCAGCAGCTTGAGGGGGGCTAGCAATGAGCAGTTCTTC. Protein: CASSLRGASNEQFF.

Only a few counts were recorded for this clone. The chain links TRBV7-9 to TRBJ1-5, with 7 bases fitting TRBD1. J lost 3 bases, V lost 3 bases, and 2 bases had no gene match. The germline V gene encodes CDR1 SEHNR and CDR2 FQNEAQ (reference sequence). The CDR3 spans 14 residues. CDR3 region: CASSFDRVNQPQHF. DNA of the CDR3: TGTGCCAGCAGCTTTGACAGGGTCAATCAGCCCCAGCATTTT.

The V gene is TRBV28, the J gene TRBJ1-2; no firm D call. Germline values: CDR1 MDHEN, CDR2 SYDVKM. The CDR3 is made up of 12 amino acids. V was clipped by 3 bases and J by 3 bases, with 5 bases between them. CDR3 DNA sequence: TGTGCCAGCAGTTTTACGGACTATGGCTACACCTTC. This encodes CASSFTDYGYTF.

This CDR3 is CASSQDAAGANVLTF. The DNA for the CDR3 is TGTGCCAGCAGTCAGGACGCGGCTGGGGCCAACGTCCTGACTTTC. The rearrangement joins TRBV6-5 to TRBJ2-6; no definite D call. CDR3 length: 15 residues. Trimming left V 5 bases short and J 2 bases short, with 10 bases between. The germline V gene has CDR1 MNHEY and CDR2 SVGAGI.

Comments on this clone: One junction end does not reproduce the germline sequence, and a read error may be involved. The gene calls are TRBV7-7 and TRBJ2-1; 7 bases line up with TRBD1. The CDR3 runs 15 residues. Looked up from germline, CDR1 is SSHAT and CDR2 is FNYEAQ (reference sequence). The CDR3 DNA follows: TGTGCTAGCAGCTCGACAGGGAGCTCCTACAATGAGCAGTTCTTC. Amino acid sequence: CASSSTGSSYNEQFF.

This clone was observed once. This chain joins TRBV28 and TRBJ1-2, with a tentative D call TRBD1 (6 bases). Trimming removed 1 base at V and 6 bases at J, with 12 bases between. Per germline, CDR1 MDHEN and CDR2 SYDVKM. This CDR3 is 14 amino acids long. Here the CDR3 DNA reads TGTGCCAGCAGTTTATCGGACAGCAGGGATGGCTACACCTTC. Amino acids: CASSLSDSRDGYTF.

This chain uses TRBV5-1 with TRBJ1-4; maybe TRBD1 (6 bases). This CDR3 has 15 residues. CDR1 is SGHRS and CDR2 is YFSETQ in the germline V gene. V lost 0 bases and J lost 8, with 14 bases in between. CDR3 amino acids: CASSLEGGGEEKLFF. The CDR3 DNA sequence: TGCGCCAGCAGCTTGGAAGGGGGAGGAGAAGAAAAACTGTTTTTT. Together with reference TRBV5-1 and TRBJ1-4, the CDR3 gives the full variable domain: KAGVTQTPRYLIKTRGQQVTLSCSPISGHRSVSWYQQTPGQGLQFLFEYFSETQRNKGNFPGRFSGRQFSNSRSEMNVSTLELGDSALYLCASSLEGGGEEKLFFGSGTQLSVL.

The chain is built from TRBV5-1 and TRBJ2-5, with D hard to call. V was trimmed by 6 bases and J by 2 bases, leaving 14 bases between them. The CDR3 loop spans 14 amino acids. Germline V gene sequence: CDR1 SGHRS, CDR2 YFSETQ. CDR3 nucleotides: TGCGCCAGCACCAAGGCAGGCAATCAAGAGACCCAGTACTTC. Translated: CASTKAGNQETQYF.

By proportion, this clone is hyperexpanded. V is TRBV6-2 or TRBV6-3 and J is TRBJ2-1, with D possibly TRBD2 on 6 matching bases. Germline V gene sequence: CDR1 MNHEY, CDR2 SVGEGT. V shed 5 bases and J shed 2 bases, with 13 bases lying between them. The CDR3 spans 15 residues. The CDR3 DNA is TGTGCCAGCAGTCCCGGACTAACAGCCTACAATGAGCAGTTCTTC. Encoded protein: CASSPGLTAYNEQFF.

The CDR3 protein is CASSPGQGGNIQYF. The CDR3, as DNA: TGCGCCAGCAGCCCGGGACAGGGTGGAAACATTCAGTACTTC. The genes are TRBV4-1 and TRBJ2-4; 9 nucleotides match TRBD1. The CDR3 runs 14 residues. V trimming: 4 bases; J trimming: 6 bases; junction bases outside the gene matches: 4. From germline, CDR1 is MGHRA and CDR2 YSYEKL.

This chain links TRBV10-3 with TRBJ1-4; 8 bases are a match to TRBD1. V trimming: 6 bases; J trimming: 7 bases; junction bases outside the gene matches: 7. The CDR3 has 14 residues. Germline CDR1 and CDR2: ENHRY and SYGVKD. The CDR3 spells CAIRADRGGEKLFF. DNA of the CDR3: TGTGCCATCAGGGCCGACAGGGGAGGTGAAAAACTGTTTTTT.

The J gene is TRBJ1-5, the V gene TRBV6-2 or TRBV6-3; 7 bases are a match to TRBD1. Per germline, CDR1 MNHEY and CDR2 SVGEGT. J lost 2 bases, V lost 5 bases, and 9 bases had no gene match. This CDR3 is 16 amino acids long. CDR3 residues: CASSLPLDRGNQPQHF. The CDR3 bases are TGTGCCAGCAGTCTACCTCTCGACAGGGGCAATCAGCCCCAGCATTTT.

The chain couples TRBV6-6 to TRBJ1-2, with D maybe TRBD1 (5 bases). CDR3 length: 16 residues. V was trimmed by 6 bases and J by 5 bases, leaving 22 bases between them. Per the germline V gene, CDR1 is MNHNY and CDR2 is SVGAGI (reference sequence). The CDR3 is CASSPARVPARYGYTF. CDR3 coding DNA: TGTGCCAGCAGCCCGGCCAGGGTGCCCGCTAGGTATGGCTACACCTTC.

The chain has TRBV5-8 and TRBJ1-5; D unclear. This CDR3 has 12 amino acids. Trimming stripped 0 bases from V and 6 bases from J, with 4 bases between. The germline V gene has CDR1 SGHTS and CDR2 YDEGEE. The CDR3 loop reads CASSLDVQPQHF. The CDR3 bases are TGTGCCAGCAGCTTGGACGTTCAGCCCCAGCATTTT.

J is TRBJ2-7 and V is TRBV6-5; D remains ambiguous. Germline CDR1 reads MNHEY; CDR2 reads SVGAGI. Deletions cut 7 bases from V and 3 bases from J, with 13 bases between. This CDR3 spans 13 amino acids. In DNA, the CDR3 is TGTGCCAGCACCGATCGGACGTACTACGAGCAGTACTTC. It codes for CASTDRTYYEQYF.

The rearrangement links TRBV29-1 to TRBJ2-7; D unresolved. Germline lookup yields CDR1 SQVTM and CDR2 ANQGSEA. Trimming took off 4 bases at V and 4 bases at J, with 8 bases between the two ends. The CDR3 spans 11 residues. This chain's CDR3 is CSVGGWYEQYF. The CDR3 DNA is TGCAGCGTTGGGGGTTGGTACGAGCAGTACTTC.

The CDR3 bases are TGTGCCAGTAGGGTTAGTGGAGATACGCAGTATTTT. The encoded protein is CASRVSGDTQYF. The V call is TRBV19, the J call TRBJ2-3; D remains ambiguous. The CDR3 contains 12 residues. Per germline, CDR1 LNHDA and CDR2 SQIVND (reference sequence). Deletions cut 6 bases from V and 5 bases from J, with 9 bases between.

The V call is TRBV25-1, the J call TRBJ1-2, with D tentatively TRBD1 (5 bases). The germline V gene encodes CDR1 MGHDK and CDR2 SYGVNS. CDR3 length: 15 residues. V was pared by 5 bases and J by 7 bases, with 20 bases between. The CDR3 loop reads CASSTIQGGVSGYTF. The CDR3 bases are TGTGCCAGCAGTACCATCCAGGGTGGGGTATCTGGCTACACCTTC.

This clone was picked up a small number of times. This chain connects TRBV7-3 to TRBJ1-1; D is perhaps TRBD1 (5 bases). The V gene lost 1 base and the J gene lost 7 bases, with 10 bases spanning the gap. The CDR3 length is 13 residues. From germline, CDR1 is SGHTA and CDR2 FQGTGA. The CDR3 reads CASSLMSGVEAFF. For the CDR3, the DNA is TGTGCCAGCAGCTTAATGTCGGGGGTTGAAGCTTTCTTT.